What follows are 13 T cell receptor beta chains derived from one specimen sequenced in a study of control samples from healthy donors and cancer patients. TCRdb's copy holds only in-frame clones and misses some; the assay was immunoSEQ multiplex PCR. The data hold over 65,000 clones, with around 94% observed a single time. Sequences were obtained from blood. These receptors originate from a woman aged 40 to 49 in good health.

The V gene is TRBV10-3, the J gene TRBJ1-1, with 7 bases lining up with TRBD1. CDR3 length equals 14 residues. V lost 7 bases and J lost 1; bases outside the gene matches: 6. CDR1 is ENHRY, CDR2 SYGVKD, per germline. The CDR3 DNA reads TGTGCCATCAAAGCCGGGACAGCGAACACTGAAGCTTTCTTT. It is translated as CAIKAGTANTEAFF.

The chain joins TRBV6-4 to TRBJ2-3, with 8 bases identical to TRBD2. With 2 bases clipped from V and 3 bases from J, the junction kept 10 bases outside the gene matches. Germline-derived CDR1 and CDR2 are MRHNA and SNTAGT. This CDR3 has 17 amino acids. The CDR3 protein is CASSDPPRGGETDTQYF. Written as DNA, the CDR3 is TGTGCCAGCAGTGACCCCCCCCGGGGGGGCGAGACAGATACGCAGTATTTT.

The chain links TRBV6-2 or TRBV6-3 to TRBJ2-7, with D perhaps matching TRBD2 (6 bases). V lost 0 bases to trimming and J lost 6 bases, with 18 bases between them. CDR1 MNHEY and CDR2 SVGEGT come from the germline V gene. The CDR3 is 16 amino acids. The CDR3: CASSYSKGGIPREQYF. In DNA form, the CDR3 reads TGTGCCAGCAGTTACTCGAAGGGCGGGATCCCGCGCGAGCAGTACTTC.

V gene TRBV27 combines with J gene TRBJ1-1; 10 bases match TRBD1. Germline lookup yields CDR1 MNHEY and CDR2 SMNVEV (reference sequence). With 1 base clipped from V and 9 bases from J, the junction kept 14 bases outside the gene matches. This CDR3 spans 17 amino acids. For the CDR3, the DNA is TGTGCCAGCAGTTTATTCCCGGGACAGGGGTTTATGGTTAAAGCTTTCTTT. It yields the protein CASSLFPGQGFMVKAFF.

This chain joins TRBV28 and TRBJ1-2, with D tentatively TRBD1 (5 bases). Germline assignment: CDR1 MDHEN and CDR2 SYDVKM. Between the trimmed V and J ends, which lost 6 bases and 2 bases, there was a span of 19 bases. There are 16 residues in the CDR3. The CDR3 loop reads CASRTPRIGGNYGYTF. The CDR3 DNA reads TGTGCCAGCAGGACCCCTCGAATCGGGGGGAACTATGGCTACACCTTC.

The V and J genes are TRBV7-3 and TRBJ2-1; 8 bases fit TRBD1. The CDR3 contains 12 residues. The V and J ends lost 5 bases and 12 bases, in that order; junction bases with no gene match: 6. Germline lookup yields CDR1 SGHTA and CDR2 FQGTGA. In DNA form, the CDR3 reads TGTGCCAGCAGCGCGGACAGGGAAGTGCAGTTCTTC. Translated, it gives CASSADREVQFF.

This rearrangement joins TRBV28 to TRBJ2-2, with D possibly TRBD2 on 5 matching bases. Germline lookup yields CDR1 MDHEN and CDR2 SYDVKM. The CDR3 has 14 amino acids. The germline V and J ends were trimmed by 5 bases and 7 bases, with 14 bases remaining between them. CDR3 amino acids: CASSLPGGSGELFF. As DNA, the CDR3 is TGTGCCAGCAGTCTCCCAGGAGGAAGCGGGGAGCTGTTTTTT.

CDR3 nucleotides: TGTGCCTGGAGTGTAGAGTTCTACGAGCAGTACTTC. Its translation is CAWSVEFYEQYF. The genes are TRBV30 and TRBJ2-7; D gene uncertain. Germline CDR1 and CDR2: GTSNPN and SVGIG (reference sequence). This CDR3 spans 12 amino acids. V lost 0 bases and J 3 bases, leaving 6 bases between the germline ends. Based on the CDR3 plus reference TRBV30 and TRBJ2-7, the full variable domain is SQTIHQWPATLVQPVGSPLSLECTVEGTSNPNLYWYRQAAGRGLQLLFYSVGIGQISSEVPQNLSASRPQDRQFILSSKKLLLSDSGFYLCAWSVEFYEQYFGPGTRLTVT.

The chain links TRBV5-4 to TRBJ1-1; D uncertain. Germline V gene lookup returns CDR1 SGHNT and CDR2 YYREEE (reference sequence). V lost 3 bases and J 3 bases, leaving 12 bases between the germline ends. The CDR3 sequence is 14 residues long. The CDR3 reads CASSSAPGDTEAFF. DNA for the CDR3: TGTGCCAGCAGCTCGGCCCCCGGGGACACTGAAGCTTTCTTT.

The chain combines TRBV2 with TRBJ2-1; D is possibly TRBD1 (5 bases). The V gene lost 8 bases and the J gene lost 4 bases, with 15 bases spanning the gap. The germline V gene has CDR1 SNHLY and CDR2 FYNNEI. This CDR3 has 14 residues. In DNA, the CDR3 is TGTGCCAGCGTCGGCCAGGGCGAGTACAATGAGCAGTTCTTC. This gives the protein CASVGQGEYNEQFF.

This clone was seen a handful of times. The V gene is TRBV7-9, the J gene TRBJ2-1, with TRBD2 matching 8 bases. This CDR3 spans 15 amino acids. CDR1 is SEHNR and CDR2 is FQNEAQ in the germline V gene (reference sequence). The V and J ends lost 3 bases and 2 bases, in that order; junction bases with no gene match: 3. The CDR3 region is CASSFGGLAYNEQFF. CDR3 nucleotide sequence: TGTGCCAGCAGCTTTGGGGGACTAGCCTACAATGAGCAGTTCTTC.

The V and J genes are TRBV29-1 and TRBJ1-4; D unresolved. The ends were cut back, 5 bases at V and 8 bases at J, with 6 bases in the middle. Germline CDR1 SQVTM, CDR2 ANQGSEA. The CDR3 spans 10 residues. CDR3 in amino acids: CSVMDEKLFF. The CDR3 region has the DNA TGCAGCGTTATGGACGAAAAACTGTTTTTT.

V is TRBV9 and J is TRBJ1-3, with D uncertain. The CDR3 runs 15 residues. Germline V lookup: CDR1 SGDLS, CDR2 YYNGEE. Between the trimmed V and J ends, which lost 0 bases and 0 bases, there was a span of 7 bases. CDR3 loop: CASSVAAVSGNTIYF. In DNA, the CDR3 is TGTGCCAGCAGCGTAGCTGCGGTCTCTGGAAACACCATATATTTT.